Below are 11 T cell receptor beta chains sequenced from a single sample in a study of T cell repertoires in cytomegalovirus infection. These receptors' antigens are unknown. TCRdb independently ran MiXCR on the reads; one entry per CDR3 protein. The sample includes fewer than 950,000 distinct CDR3 sequences, less than 35% of them seen just once. The sample here was cultured CD8+ T cells from PBMCs, taken from culture after CMV antigen stimulation. These receptors came from a human donor in good health (CMV status not recorded). Some clones in this sample may be carry-over from other donors' samples.

There are a few counts of this clonotype. This chain links TRBV7-6 with TRBJ1-1, with a possible D match to TRBD1 (5 bases). The CDR3 is 15 amino acids. V lost 6 bases and J 0 bases, leaving 14 bases between the germline ends. Germline CDR1 and CDR2: SGHVS and FNYEAQ. The CDR3 nucleotides read TGTGCCAGCAGGCCTACACGGGGCCTGAACACTGAAGCTTTCTTT. It is translated as CASRPTRGLNTEAFF. The full variable domain, completed using reference TRBV7-6 and TRBJ1-1, is GAGVSQSPRYKVTKRGQDVALRCDPISGHVSLYWYRQALGQGPEFLTYFNYEAQQDKSGLPNDRFSAERPEGSISTLTIQRTEQRDSAMYRCASRPTRGLNTEAFFGQGTRLTVV.

The V gene is TRBV4-2, the J gene TRBJ1-5, with D tentatively TRBD1 (5 bases). Trimming took 1 base from V and 6 from J, leaving 7 bases between them. Germline V gene lookup returns CDR1 LGHNA and CDR2 YNFKEQ. The CDR3 totals 13 residues. CDR3 coding DNA: TGTGCCAGCAGCCAAGGAGGGACTCAGCCCCAGCATTTT. Translating it yields CASSQGGTQPQHF.

This clonotype was observed a few times. V is TRBV7-9 and J is TRBJ2-7; 7 positions match TRBD2. J lost 6 bases, V lost 5 bases, and 4 bases had no gene match. This CDR3 is 12 amino acids long. The germline V gene has CDR1 SEHNR and CDR2 FQNEAQ (reference sequence). CDR3 nucleotide sequence: TGTGCCAGCAGCGGGGGAGGGTTCGAGCAGTACTTC. This sequence encodes CASSGGGFEQYF.

This chain connects TRBV6-1 to TRBJ1-1, with D hard to call. The CDR3 is made up of 13 amino acids. Germline V CDR1 and CDR2: MNHNS, SASEGT. Trimming took off 1 base at V and 11 bases at J, with 14 bases between the two ends. CDR3 loop: CASSEVPLLQAFF. DNA of the CDR3: TGTGCCAGCAGTGAAGTCCCCCTTTTACAGGCTTTCTTT.

This clonotype turned up a few times. This chain links TRBV7-9 with TRBJ1-2, with D tentatively TRBD1 (6 bases). Trimming cost V 5 bases and J 2 bases, with 15 bases left between them. In germline, CDR1 is SEHNR, CDR2 FQNEAQ (reference sequence). The CDR3 runs 15 residues. This chain's CDR3 is CASSLPGRGNYGYTF. CDR3 nucleotides: TGTGCCAGCAGCCTACCCGGGAGGGGGAACTATGGCTACACCTTC.

This clonotype showed up just a few times. This chain uses TRBV6-4 with TRBJ1-1, with no clear D. The germline V gene encodes CDR1 MRHNA and CDR2 SNTAGT. V dropped 0 bases and J dropped 2 bases, with 16 bases sitting between them. The CDR3 is 17 residues long. CDR3 bases: TGTGCCAGCAGTGACTCGTCCGGGTTGGGCCTAAACACTGAAGCTTTCTTT. Its translation is CASSDSSGLGLNTEAFF.

V and J are TRBV2 and TRBJ2-3, with 7 bases identical to TRBD1. The J segment lost 2 bases and the V segment lost 4 bases, leaving 3 bases of the junction unmatched. Germline V gives CDR1 SNHLY, CDR2 FYNNEI. This CDR3 contains 14 residues. The CDR3, as DNA: TGTGCCAGCAGTGTGGGACAGTTCACAGATACGCAGTATTTT. It yields the protein CASSVGQFTDTQYF.

The table lists this clonotype with a few counts. J is TRBJ1-1 and V is TRBV6-2 or TRBV6-3; D gene uncertain. CDR3 length: 13 residues. Germline values: CDR1 MNHEY, CDR2 SVGEGT. V dropped 2 bases and J dropped 5 bases, with 9 bases sitting between them. CDR3 DNA sequence: TGTGCCAGCAGTTACCGTCGCGCAACTGAAGCTTTCTTT. Translating gives CASSYRRATEAFF.

This clonotype was observed a few times. The chain uses TRBV12-3 or TRBV12-4 and TRBJ2-2; possible D gene TRBD2, 6 bases. Trimming stripped 10 bases from V and 3 bases from J, with 15 bases between. The CDR3 has 14 residues. CDR3 in DNA: TGTGCCACCCAGGTGTGGGGGGACACCGGGGAGCTGTTTTTT. This gives the protein CATQVWGDTGELFF.

The table lists this clonotype with a few counts. The rearrangement links TRBV6-5 to TRBJ2-3; tentatively, D is TRBD1 or TRBD2 (5 bases each). V was clipped by 2 bases and J by 0 bases, with 12 bases between them. Germline lookup yields CDR1 MNHEY and CDR2 SVGAGI. The CDR3 extends over 16 amino acids. The CDR3 coding sequence is TGTGCCAGCAGTTACCTCGGGACGGGCAGCACAGATACGCAGTATTTT. Translation gives CASSYLGTGSTDTQYF.

CDR3 protein: CASSSNGGSYNEQFF. In DNA, the CDR3 is TGCGCCAGCAGCTCCAATGGGGGCTCCTACAATGAGCAGTTCTTC. V usage is TRBV5-1 and J usage is TRBJ2-1; possibly TRBD1 or TRBD2 for D (5 bases each). From germline, CDR1 is SGHRS and CDR2 YFSETQ. The CDR3 has 15 residues. Trimming pared 3 bases from V and 0 bases from J, leaving 10 bases between.